One and the same sample provided the 9 T cell receptor beta chains below, sequenced in a study of blood T cell repertoires in COVID-19. Clones were sequenced by immunoSEQ multiplex PCR, and TCRdb holds only the in-frame ones, with some missing. In the table there are 300,000 to 350,000 clones, 87% of which are singletons. Material for sequencing was peripheral blood. The receptor source for this set is a young man with COVID-19, enrolled during active disease.

The chain employs TRBV19 and TRBJ2-3, with TRBD2 matching 7 bases. Germline V gives CDR1 LNHDA, CDR2 SQIVND (reference sequence). V was pared by 2 bases and J by 0 bases, with 5 bases of the junction left unmatched. This CDR3 comprises 16 residues. The CDR3: CASSINGRTSTDTQYF. DNA for the CDR3: TGTGCCAGTAGTATAAACGGGAGGACTAGCACAGATACGCAGTATTTT.

CDR3: CASSLASGEITGELFF. CDR3 nucleotide sequence: TGTGCCAGCAGCTTAGCGAGCGGGGAGATCACCGGGGAGCTGTTTTTT. The chain links TRBV11-3 to TRBJ2-2; TRBD2 aligns across 7 bases. This CDR3 has 16 residues. Trimming removed 1 base from V and 4 bases from J; junction bases left unmatched: 6. From germline, CDR1 is SGHNT and CDR2 YENEEA.

The chain's CDR3 is CASSTGTANTGELFF. In nucleotides, the CDR3 is TGTGCCAGCAGTACCGGGACAGCGAACACCGGGGAGCTGTTTTTT. The chain couples TRBV6-4 to TRBJ2-2; TRBD1 agrees at 7 bases. The J segment lost 0 bases and the V segment lost 5 bases, leaving 3 bases of the junction unmatched. In germline, CDR1 is MRHNA, CDR2 SNTAGT. This CDR3 spans 15 amino acids.

The chain is built from TRBV6-6 and TRBJ2-7; 10 nucleotides match TRBD2. V dropped 2 bases and J dropped 1; count of bases not matched to a gene: 5. This CDR3 has 16 residues. Looked up from germline, CDR1 is MNHNY and CDR2 is SVGAGI (reference sequence). The CDR3 sequence is CASSYVLAGKSYEQYF. The CDR3, as DNA: TGTGCCAGCAGTTACGTACTAGCGGGAAAGTCCTACGAGCAGTACTTC.

The CDR3 DNA reads TGTGCCAGTGCCGGGGGGTTCCAGCCCCAGCATTTT. Protein: CASAGGFQPQHF. This sequence joins TRBV19 and TRBJ1-5, with D tentatively TRBD1 (5 bases). CDR1 and CDR2 from the germline V gene are LNHDA and SQIVND (reference sequence). The CDR3 runs to 12 residues. Trimming left V 8 bases short and J 7 bases short, with 12 bases between.

In this sample, this clone turned up once. This chain links TRBV18 with TRBJ2-5; 7 positions match TRBD2. There are 16 residues in the CDR3. Germline values: CDR1 KGHSH, CDR2 LQKENI. V was pared by 6 bases and J by 1 base, with 11 bases of the junction left unmatched. Here the CDR3 DNA reads TGTGCCAGCTCGCCTTACCGAGCGGGAATCCAAGAGACCCAGTACTTC. This encodes CASSPYRAGIQETQYF.

In its sample, this clone was seen a few times. The chain has TRBV2 and TRBJ2-1, with 7 bases lining up with TRBD1. Germline loops: CDR1 SNHLY, CDR2 FYNNEI. V lost 8 bases to trimming and J lost 8 bases; unmatched junction nucleotides: 9. There are 13 residues in the CDR3. In nucleotides, the CDR3 is TGTGCCAGCGAGGGGGCGGAGGAACATGAGCAGTTCTTC. Amino acids: CASEGAEEHEQFF.

This chain connects TRBV7-7 to TRBJ2-1; 9 nucleotides line up with TRBD1. The V gene end was trimmed by 5 bases and the J gene end by 3 bases; junction bases not matched to a gene: 11. The CDR3 is made up of 17 amino acids. Germline CDR1 reads SSHAT; CDR2 reads FNYEAQ (reference sequence). The CDR3 loop reads CASSPAPGTGLYNEQFF. The CDR3 bases are TGTGCCAGCAGCCCTGCCCCCGGGACAGGGCTCTACAATGAGCAGTTCTTC.

V usage is TRBV7-8 and J usage is TRBJ2-3; maybe TRBD2 (6 bases). The CDR3 sequence is 16 residues long. Germline V gene sequence: CDR1 SGHVS, CDR2 FQNEAQ. V dropped 1 base and J dropped 0 bases, with 11 bases sitting between them. Here the CDR3 reads CASSLVLATSTDTQYF. The DNA of the CDR3 is TGTGCCAGCAGCTTAGTTCTAGCGACTAGCACAGATACGCAGTATTTT.